This TCR beta chain was captured in a study of blood T cell repertoires in COVID-19. The CDR3 is 15 amino acids. Germline CDR1 reads MNHEY; CDR2 reads SVGEGT. V lost 3 bases to trimming and J lost 6 bases, with 16 bases between them. Sequencing was performed with immunoSEQ multiplex PCR; in TCRdb, only in-frame clones are kept and a portion is missing. The data show 210,000 or so clones, 75% to 85% seen once. Followed over time, Seattle patients had been enrolled while infection was active. The origin of this receptor is a woman under 40 with COVID-19, enrolled during active disease. The material sequenced was peripheral blood. The chain is built from TRBV6-2 or TRBV6-3 and TRBJ2-3; the D gene is possibly TRBD1 (5 bases). The CDR3 loop reads CASSYGAAGSDTQYF. The CDR3 region has the DNA TGTGCCAGCAGTTATGGGGCAGCTGGGTCTGATACGCAGTATTTT.